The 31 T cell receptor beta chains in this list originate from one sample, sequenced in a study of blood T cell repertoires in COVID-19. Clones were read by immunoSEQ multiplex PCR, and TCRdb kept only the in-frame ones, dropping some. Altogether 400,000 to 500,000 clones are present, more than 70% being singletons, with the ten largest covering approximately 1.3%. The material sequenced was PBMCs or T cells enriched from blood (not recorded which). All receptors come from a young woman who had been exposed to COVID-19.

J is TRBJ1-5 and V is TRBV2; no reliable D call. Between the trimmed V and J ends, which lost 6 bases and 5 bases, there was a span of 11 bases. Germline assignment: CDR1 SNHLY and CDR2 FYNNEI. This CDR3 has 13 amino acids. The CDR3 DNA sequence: TGTGCCAGCAGGTTTGACATATATCAGCCCCAGCATTTT. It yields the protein CASRFDIYQPQHF. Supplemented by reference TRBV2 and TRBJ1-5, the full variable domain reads EPEVTQTPSHQVTQMGQEVILRCVPISNHLYFYWYRQILGQKVEFLVSFYNNEISEKSEIFDDQFSVERPDGSNFTLKIRSTKLEDSAMYFCASRFDIYQPQHFGDGTRLSIL.

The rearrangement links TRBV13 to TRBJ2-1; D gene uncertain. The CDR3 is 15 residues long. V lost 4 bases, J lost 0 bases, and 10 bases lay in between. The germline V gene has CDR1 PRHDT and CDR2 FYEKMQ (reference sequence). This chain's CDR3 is CASSSQQDSYNEQFF. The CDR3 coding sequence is TGTGCCAGCAGCTCCCAGCAGGACTCCTACAATGAGCAGTTCTTC. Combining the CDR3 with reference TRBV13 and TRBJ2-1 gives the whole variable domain AAGVIQSPRHLIKEKRETATLKCYPIPRHDTVYWYQQGPGQDPQFLISFYEKMQSDKGSIPDRFSAQQFSDYHSELNMSSLELGDSALYFCASSSQQDSYNEQFFGPGTRLTVL.

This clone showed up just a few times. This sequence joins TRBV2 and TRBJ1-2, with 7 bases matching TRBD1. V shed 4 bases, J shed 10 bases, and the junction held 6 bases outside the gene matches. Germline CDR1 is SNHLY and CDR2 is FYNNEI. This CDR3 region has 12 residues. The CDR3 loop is CASSGRDRDYTF. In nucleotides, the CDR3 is TGTGCCAGCAGTGGCCGGGACAGAGACTACACCTTC. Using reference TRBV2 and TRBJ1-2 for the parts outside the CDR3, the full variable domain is EPEVTQTPSHQVTQMGQEVILRCVPISNHLYFYWYRQILGQKVEFLVSFYNNEISEKSEIFDDQFSVERPDGSNFTLKIRSTKLEDSAMYFCASSGRDRDYTFGSGTRLTVV.

The CDR3 DNA is TGTGCCAGCAGCCGAGTATCGACTAGCGGGGGGGCTCAAGAGACCCAGTACTTC. Translated: CASSRVSTSGGAQETQYF. The genes are TRBV4-2 and TRBJ2-5; 14 bases are shared with TRBD2. The V and J ends lost 4 bases and 2 bases, in that order; junction bases with no gene match: 9. CDR1 and CDR2 from the germline V gene are LGHNA and YNFKEQ. The CDR3 totals 18 residues.

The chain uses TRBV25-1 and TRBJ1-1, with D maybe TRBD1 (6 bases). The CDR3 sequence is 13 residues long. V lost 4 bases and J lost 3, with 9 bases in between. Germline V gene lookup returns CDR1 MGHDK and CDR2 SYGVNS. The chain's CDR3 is CASSGDTYTEAFF. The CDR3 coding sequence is TGTGCCAGCAGTGGGGACACCTACACTGAAGCTTTCTTT.

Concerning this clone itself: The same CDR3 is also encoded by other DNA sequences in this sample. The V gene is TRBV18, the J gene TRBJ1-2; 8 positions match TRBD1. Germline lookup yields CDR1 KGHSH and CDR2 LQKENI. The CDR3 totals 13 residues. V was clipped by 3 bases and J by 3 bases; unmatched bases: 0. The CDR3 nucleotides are TGTGCCAGCTCACCGGACAGGGACTATGGCTACACCTTC. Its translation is CASSPDRDYGYTF.

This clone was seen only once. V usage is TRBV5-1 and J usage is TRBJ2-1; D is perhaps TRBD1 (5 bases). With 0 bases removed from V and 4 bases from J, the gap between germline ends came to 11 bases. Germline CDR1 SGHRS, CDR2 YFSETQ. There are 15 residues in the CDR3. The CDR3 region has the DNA TGCGCCAGCAGCTTGGCGTCAGGGCCATACAATGAGCAGTTCTTC. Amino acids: CASSLASGPYNEQFF.

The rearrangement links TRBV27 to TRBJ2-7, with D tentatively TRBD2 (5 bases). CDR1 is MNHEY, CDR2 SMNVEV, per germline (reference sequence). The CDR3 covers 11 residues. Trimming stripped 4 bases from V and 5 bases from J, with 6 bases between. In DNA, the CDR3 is TGTGCCAGCAGTTGGGGAGACGAGCAGTACTTC. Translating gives CASSWGDEQYF.

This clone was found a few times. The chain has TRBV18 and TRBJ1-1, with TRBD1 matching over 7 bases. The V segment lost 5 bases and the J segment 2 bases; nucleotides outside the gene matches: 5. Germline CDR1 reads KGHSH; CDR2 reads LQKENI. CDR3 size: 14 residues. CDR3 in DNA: TGTGCCAGCTCAGTCGGGACAGTTAACACTGAAGCTTTCTTT. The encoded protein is CASSVGTVNTEAFF. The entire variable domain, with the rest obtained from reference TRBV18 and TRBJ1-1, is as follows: NAGVMQNPRHLVRRRGQEARLRCSPMKGHSHVYWYRQLPEEGLKFMVYLQKENIIDESGMPKERFSAEFPKEGPSILRIQQVVRGDSAAYFCASSVGTVNTEAFFGQGTRLTVV.

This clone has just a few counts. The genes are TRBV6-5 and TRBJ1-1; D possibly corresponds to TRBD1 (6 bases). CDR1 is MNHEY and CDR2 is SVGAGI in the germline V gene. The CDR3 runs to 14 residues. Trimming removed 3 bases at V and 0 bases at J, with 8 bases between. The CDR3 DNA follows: TGTGCCAGCAGTTATGGGGGCATGAACACTGAAGCTTTCTTT. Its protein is CASSYGGMNTEAFF.

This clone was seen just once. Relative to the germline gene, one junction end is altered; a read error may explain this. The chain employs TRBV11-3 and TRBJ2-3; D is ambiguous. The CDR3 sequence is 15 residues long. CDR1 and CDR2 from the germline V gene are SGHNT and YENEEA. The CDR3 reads CASSLDGSGTDTQYF. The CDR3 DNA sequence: TGTGCCAGCAGCCTAGACGGGTCTGGAACAGATACGCAGTATTTT.

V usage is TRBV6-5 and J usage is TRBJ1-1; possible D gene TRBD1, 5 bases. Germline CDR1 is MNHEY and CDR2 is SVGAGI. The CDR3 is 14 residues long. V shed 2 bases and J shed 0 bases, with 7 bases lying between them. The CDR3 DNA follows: TGTGCCAGCAGTTACCAGGGATTGAACACTGAAGCTTTCTTT. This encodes CASSYQGLNTEAFF.

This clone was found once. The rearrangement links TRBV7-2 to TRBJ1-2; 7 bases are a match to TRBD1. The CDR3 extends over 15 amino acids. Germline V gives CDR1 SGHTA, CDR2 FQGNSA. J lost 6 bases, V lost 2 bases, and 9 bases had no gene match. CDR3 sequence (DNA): TGTGCCAGCAGCTTACTACAGGGGTGGAAGGATGGCTACACCTTC. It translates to CASSLLQGWKDGYTF.

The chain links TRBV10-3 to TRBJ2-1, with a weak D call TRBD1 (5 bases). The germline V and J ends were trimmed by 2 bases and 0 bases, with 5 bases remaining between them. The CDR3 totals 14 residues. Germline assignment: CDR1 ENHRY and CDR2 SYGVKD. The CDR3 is CAISEGASYNEQFF. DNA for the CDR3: TGTGCCATCAGTGAGGGGGCCTCCTACAATGAGCAGTTCTTC.

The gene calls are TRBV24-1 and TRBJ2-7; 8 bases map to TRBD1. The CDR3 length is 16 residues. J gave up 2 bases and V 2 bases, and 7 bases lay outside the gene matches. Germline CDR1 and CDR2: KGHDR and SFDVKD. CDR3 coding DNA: TGTGCCACCAGTGATTCCGCGGACAGGGACCCCTACGAGCAGTACTTC. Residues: CATSDSADRDPYEQYF.

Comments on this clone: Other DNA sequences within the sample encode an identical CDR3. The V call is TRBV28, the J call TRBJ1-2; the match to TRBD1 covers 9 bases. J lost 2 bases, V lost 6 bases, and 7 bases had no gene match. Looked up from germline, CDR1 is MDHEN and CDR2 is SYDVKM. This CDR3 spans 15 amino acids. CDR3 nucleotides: TGTGCCAGCAGCCGACCGGGACAGGGAAACTATGGCTACACCTTC. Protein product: CASSRPGQGNYGYTF.

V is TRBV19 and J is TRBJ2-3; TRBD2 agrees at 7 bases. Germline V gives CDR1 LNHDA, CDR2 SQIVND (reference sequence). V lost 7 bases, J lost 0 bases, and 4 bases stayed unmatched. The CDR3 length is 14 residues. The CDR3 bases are TGTGCCAGTACCCATAGCGGGAGCACAGATACGCAGTATTTT. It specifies CASTHSGSTDTQYF.

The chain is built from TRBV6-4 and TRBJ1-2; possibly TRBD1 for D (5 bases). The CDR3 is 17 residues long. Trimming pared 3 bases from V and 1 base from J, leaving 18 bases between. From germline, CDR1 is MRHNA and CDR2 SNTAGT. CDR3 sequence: CASSEGQPLLLNYGYTF. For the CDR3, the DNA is TGTGCCAGCAGTGAGGGGCAGCCCTTATTGCTTAACTATGGCTACACCTTC.

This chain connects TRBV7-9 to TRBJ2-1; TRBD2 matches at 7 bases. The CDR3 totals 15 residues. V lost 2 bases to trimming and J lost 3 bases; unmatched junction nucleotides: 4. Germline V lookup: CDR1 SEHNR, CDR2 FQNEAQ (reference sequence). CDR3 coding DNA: TGTGCCAGCAGCTTACCGGAGCGGGACTACAATGAGCAGTTCTTC. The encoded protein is CASSLPERDYNEQFF.

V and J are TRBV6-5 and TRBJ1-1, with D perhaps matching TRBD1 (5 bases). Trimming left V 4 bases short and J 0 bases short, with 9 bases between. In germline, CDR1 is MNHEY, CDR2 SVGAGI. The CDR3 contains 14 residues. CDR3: CASSSPGVNTEAFF. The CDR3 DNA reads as TGTGCCAGCAGTTCTCCGGGGGTGAACACTGAAGCTTTCTTT.

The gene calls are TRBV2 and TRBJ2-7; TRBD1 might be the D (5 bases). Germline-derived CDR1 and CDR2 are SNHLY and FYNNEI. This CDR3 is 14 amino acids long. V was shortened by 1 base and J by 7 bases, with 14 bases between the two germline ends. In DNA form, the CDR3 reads TGTGCCAGCAGTGAAGGCAGGGCCTTGAGGGAGCAGTACTTC. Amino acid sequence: CASSEGRALREQYF.

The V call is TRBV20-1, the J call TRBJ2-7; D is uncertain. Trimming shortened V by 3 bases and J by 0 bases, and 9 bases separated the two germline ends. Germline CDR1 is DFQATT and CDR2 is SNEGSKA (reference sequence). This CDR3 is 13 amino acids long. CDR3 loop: CSASAASSYEQYF. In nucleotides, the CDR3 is TGCAGTGCTAGTGCCGCGAGCTCCTACGAGCAGTACTTC.

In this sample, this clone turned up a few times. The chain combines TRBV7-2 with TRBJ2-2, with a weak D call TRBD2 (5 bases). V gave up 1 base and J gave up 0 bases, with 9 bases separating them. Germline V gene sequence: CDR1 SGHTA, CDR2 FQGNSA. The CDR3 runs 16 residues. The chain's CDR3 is CASSLGRIANTGELFF. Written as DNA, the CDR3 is TGTGCCAGCAGCTTAGGGAGGATAGCGAACACCGGGGAGCTGTTTTTT.

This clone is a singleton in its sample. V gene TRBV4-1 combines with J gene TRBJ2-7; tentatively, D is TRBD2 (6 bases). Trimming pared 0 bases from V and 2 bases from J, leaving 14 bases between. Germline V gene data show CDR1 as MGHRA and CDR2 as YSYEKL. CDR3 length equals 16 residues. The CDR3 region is CASSQERGGDTYEQYF. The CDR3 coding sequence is TGCGCCAGCAGCCAAGAGCGGGGTGGGGATACCTACGAGCAGTACTTC.

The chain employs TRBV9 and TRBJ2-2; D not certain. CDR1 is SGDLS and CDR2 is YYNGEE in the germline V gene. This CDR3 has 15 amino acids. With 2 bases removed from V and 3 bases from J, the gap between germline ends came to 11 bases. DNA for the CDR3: TGTGCCAGCAGCGTCGACACATGGGACACCGGGGAGCTGTTTTTT. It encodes CASSVDTWDTGELFF.

This CDR3 reads CARSFDCPADSRNTIYF. CDR3 coding DNA: TGTGCCAGAAGCTTCGACTGCCCCGCGGACAGCAGAAACACCATATATTTT. J is TRBJ1-3 and V is TRBV5-3; D perhaps matches TRBD1 (6 bases). TRBV5-3 is designated an ORF whose function remains uncertain. The V end was cut by 2 bases, the J end by 5 bases, with 20 bases between. This CDR3 comprises 17 residues.

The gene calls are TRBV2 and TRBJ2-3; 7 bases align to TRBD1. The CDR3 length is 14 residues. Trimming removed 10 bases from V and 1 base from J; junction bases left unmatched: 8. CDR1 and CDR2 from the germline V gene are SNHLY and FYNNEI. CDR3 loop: CANSRTGGTDTQYF. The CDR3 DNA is TGTGCCAACTCGAGAACAGGGGGCACAGATACGCAGTATTTT. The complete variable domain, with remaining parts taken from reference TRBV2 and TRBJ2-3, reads EPEVTQTPSHQVTQMGQEVILRCVPISNHLYFYWYRQILGQKVEFLVSFYNNEISEKSEIFDDQFSVERPDGSNFTLKIRSTKLEDSAMYFCANSRTGGTDTQYFGPGTRLTVL.

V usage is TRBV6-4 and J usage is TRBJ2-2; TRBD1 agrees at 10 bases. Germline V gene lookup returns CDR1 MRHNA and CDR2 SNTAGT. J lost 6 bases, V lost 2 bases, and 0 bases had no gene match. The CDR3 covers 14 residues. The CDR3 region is CASSDGQGAGELFF. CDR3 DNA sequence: TGTGCCAGCAGTGACGGACAGGGGGCCGGGGAGCTGTTTTTT.

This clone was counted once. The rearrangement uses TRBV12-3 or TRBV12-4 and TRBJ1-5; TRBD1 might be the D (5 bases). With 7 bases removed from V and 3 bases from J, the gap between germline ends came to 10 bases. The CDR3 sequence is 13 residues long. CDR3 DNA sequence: TGTGCCAGCACTTCAGGGCTCAATCAGCCCCAGCATTTT. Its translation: CASTSGLNQPQHF.

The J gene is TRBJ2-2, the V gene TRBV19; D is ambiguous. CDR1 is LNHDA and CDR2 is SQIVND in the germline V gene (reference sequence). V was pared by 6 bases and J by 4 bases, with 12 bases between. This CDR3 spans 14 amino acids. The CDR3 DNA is TGTGCCAGTAGCCTACGTGAGGTCACCGGGGAGCTGTTTTTT. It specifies CASSLREVTGELFF.

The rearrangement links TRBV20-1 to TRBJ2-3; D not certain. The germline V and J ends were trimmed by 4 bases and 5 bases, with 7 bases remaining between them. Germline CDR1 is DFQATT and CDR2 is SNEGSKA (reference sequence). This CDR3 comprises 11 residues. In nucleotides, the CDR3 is TGCAGTGCTACGACTCTAGATACGCAGTATTTT. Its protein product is CSATTLDTQYF.